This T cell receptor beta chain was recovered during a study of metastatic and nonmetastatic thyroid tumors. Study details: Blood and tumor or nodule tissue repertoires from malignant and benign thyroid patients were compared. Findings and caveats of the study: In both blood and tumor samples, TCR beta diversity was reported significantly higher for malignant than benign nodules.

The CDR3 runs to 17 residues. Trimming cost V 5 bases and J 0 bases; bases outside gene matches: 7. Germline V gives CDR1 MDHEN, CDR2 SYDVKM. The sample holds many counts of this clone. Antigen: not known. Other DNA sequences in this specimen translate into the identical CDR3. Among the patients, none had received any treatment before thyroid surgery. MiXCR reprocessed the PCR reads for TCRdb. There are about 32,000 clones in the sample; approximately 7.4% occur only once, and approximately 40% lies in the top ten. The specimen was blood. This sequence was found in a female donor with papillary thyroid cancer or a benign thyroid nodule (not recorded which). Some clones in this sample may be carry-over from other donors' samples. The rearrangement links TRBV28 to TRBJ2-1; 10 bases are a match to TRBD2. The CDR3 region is CASSTTAGGPSYNEQFF. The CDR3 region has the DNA TGTGCCAGCAGTACTACAGCGGGAGGGCCCTCCTACAATGAGCAGTTCTTC.